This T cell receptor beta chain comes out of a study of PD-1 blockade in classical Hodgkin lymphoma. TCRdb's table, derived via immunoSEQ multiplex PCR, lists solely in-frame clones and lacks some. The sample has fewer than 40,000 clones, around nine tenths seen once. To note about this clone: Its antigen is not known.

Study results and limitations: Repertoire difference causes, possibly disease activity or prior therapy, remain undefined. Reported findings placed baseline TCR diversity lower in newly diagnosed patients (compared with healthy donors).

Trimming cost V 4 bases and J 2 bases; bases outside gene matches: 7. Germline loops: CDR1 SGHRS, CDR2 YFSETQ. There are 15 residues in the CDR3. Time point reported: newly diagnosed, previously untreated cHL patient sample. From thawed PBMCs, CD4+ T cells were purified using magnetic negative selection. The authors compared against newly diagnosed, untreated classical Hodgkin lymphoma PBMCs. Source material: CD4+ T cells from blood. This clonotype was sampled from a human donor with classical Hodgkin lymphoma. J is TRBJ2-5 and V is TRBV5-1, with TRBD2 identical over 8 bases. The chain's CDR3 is CASSPAGTRQETQYF. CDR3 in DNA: TGCGCCAGCAGCCCCGCCGGGACTAGACAAGAGACCCAGTACTTC. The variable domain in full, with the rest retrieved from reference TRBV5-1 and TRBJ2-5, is KAGVTQTPRYLIKTRGQQVTLSCSPISGHRSVSWYQQTPGQGLQFLFEYFSETQRNKGNFPGRFSGRQFSNSRSEMNVSTLELGDSALYLCASSPAGTRQETQYFGPGTRLLVL.